This T cell receptor beta chain was identified during a study of chemoradiotherapy in HPV16-positive cancers. Study-level information: Functional T-cell assays on a couple of HPV16-positive patients' cells defined candidate HPV-specific clones and common TCR motifs. Overall study findings and caveats: HPV-specific T cells were functionally defined from only a couple of HPV16-positive patients.

TCRdb's table, derived via immunoSEQ multiplex PCR, lists solely in-frame clones and lacks some. Among approximately 12,000 clones listed, 65% to 85% were seen once. The CDR3 length is 13 residues. The germline V and J ends were trimmed by 3 bases and 5 bases, with 7 bases remaining between them. Germline values: CDR1 LGHNT, CDR2 FRNRAP. For this clone: Its antigen is not known.

The V call is TRBV12-5, the J call TRBJ1-4; no reliable D call. Sampling was conducted from a patient who underwent chemoradiotherapy. The source is a human donor with HPV-associated anogenital cancer. This chain's CDR3 is CASGLQLNEKLFF. The CDR3 DNA reads as TGTGCTAGTGGTTTACAGTTGAATGAAAAACTGTTTTTT. Filled out from reference TRBV12-5 and TRBJ1-4, the complete variable domain reads DARVTQTPRHKVTEMGQEVTMRCQPILGHNTVFWYRQTMMQGLELLAYFRNRAPLDDSGMPKDRFSAEMPDATLATLKIQPSEPRDSAVYFCASGLQLNEKLFFGSGTQLSVL.